This TCR beta chain was observed in a study of cytomegalovirus exposure and HLA in healthy donors. Study-wide findings and caveats: The authors confirmed in vitro that three CMV-associated chains were specific for CMV antigens. The number of N-insertions in an Asian-associated ancestry cluster was reportedly below the approximately 690-donor mean in a later analysis. Further analysis, carried out later, found HLA-associated TCR beta chains more clonally expanded than equally common other chains.

The CDR3 loop spans 17 amino acids. Germline-derived CDR1 and CDR2 are SEHNR and FQNEAQ (reference sequence). V shed 2 bases and J 4 bases; nucleotides not matched to a gene: 9. In its sample, this clone was seen once. The antigen remains unidentified. Healthy individuals who donated bone marrow served as the donors. With 60 Vbeta and 13 Jbeta primers, the PCR was carried out. The protocol was immunoSEQ multiplex PCR, while the TCRdb copy is restricted to in-frame clones and leaves out a portion. The table records about 130,000 clones, 65% to 90% of them present only once. The V gene is TRBV7-9, the J gene TRBJ2-1, with 9 bases that match TRBD1. The TCR sequence derives from a middle-aged man in good health and CMV-seronegative. Sequencing was carried out using PBMCs. The CDR3 protein is CASSLSLGQGLYNEQFF. CDR3 bases: TGTGCCAGCAGCTTATCCCTGGGACAGGGATTGTACAATGAGCAGTTCTTC.